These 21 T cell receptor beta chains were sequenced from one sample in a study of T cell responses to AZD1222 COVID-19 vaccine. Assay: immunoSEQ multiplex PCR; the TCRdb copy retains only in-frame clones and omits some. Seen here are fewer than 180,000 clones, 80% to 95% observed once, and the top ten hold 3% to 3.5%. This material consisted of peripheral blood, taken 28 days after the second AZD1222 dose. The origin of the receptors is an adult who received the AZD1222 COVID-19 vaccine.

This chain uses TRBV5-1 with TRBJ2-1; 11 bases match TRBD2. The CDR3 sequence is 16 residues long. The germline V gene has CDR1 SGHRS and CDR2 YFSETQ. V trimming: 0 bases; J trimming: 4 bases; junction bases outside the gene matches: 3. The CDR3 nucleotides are TGCGCCAGCAGCTTGGAGGTAGCGGGAGGGTACAATGAGCAGTTCTTC. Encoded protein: CASSLEVAGGYNEQFF.

CDR3 nucleotides: TGTGCCAGCAGCCTTCATGGGGGGGATCAGCCCCAGCATTTT. Protein product: CASSLHGGDQPQHF. This sequence joins TRBV9 and TRBJ1-5; D perhaps matches TRBD1 (5 bases). V was pared by 4 bases and J by 5 bases, with 13 bases between. The CDR3 consists of 14 residues. Germline assignment: CDR1 SGDLS and CDR2 YYNGEE. The variable domain in full, with the rest retrieved from reference TRBV9 and TRBJ1-5, is DSGVTQTPKHLITATGQRVTLRCSPRSGDLSVYWYQQSLDQGLQFLIQYYNGEERAKGNILERFSAQQFPDLHSELNLSSLELGDSALYFCASSLHGGDQPQHFGDGTRLSIL.

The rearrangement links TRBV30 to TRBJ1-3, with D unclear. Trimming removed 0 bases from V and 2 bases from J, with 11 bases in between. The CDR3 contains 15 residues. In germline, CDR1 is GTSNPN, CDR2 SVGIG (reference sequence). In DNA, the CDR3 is TGTGCCTGGAGTGTGGAAGGGATCGCTGGAAACACCATATATTTT. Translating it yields CAWSVEGIAGNTIYF.

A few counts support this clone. The CDR3 DNA is TGTGCCACCGTTAAGGGGGGGCTTGACACTGAAGCTTTCTTT. This translates into CATVKGGLDTEAFF. V gene TRBV6-5 combines with J gene TRBJ1-1, with D possibly matching TRBD1 (6 bases). Trimming took off 10 bases at V and 3 bases at J, with 18 bases between the two ends. Germline V lookup: CDR1 MNHEY, CDR2 SVGAGI. This CDR3 has 14 amino acids.

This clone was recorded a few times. The CDR3 DNA follows: TGTGCCAGCAGCCAAGGTAATTACAACACTGAAGCTTTCTTT. Its translation: CASSQGNYNTEAFF. This chain uses TRBV3-1 (or the pseudogene TRBV3-2) with TRBJ1-1; D not certain. Germline V gene lookup returns CDR1 LGHDT and CDR2 YNNKEL (reference sequence). The CDR3 is 14 amino acids. V was trimmed by 1 base and J by 2 bases, leaving 8 bases between them.

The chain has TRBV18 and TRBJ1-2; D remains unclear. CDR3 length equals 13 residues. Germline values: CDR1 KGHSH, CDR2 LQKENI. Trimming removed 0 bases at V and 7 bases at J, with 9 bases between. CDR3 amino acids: CASSPPSSGGYTF. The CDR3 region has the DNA TGTGCCAGCTCACCACCGTCATCCGGTGGCTACACCTTC. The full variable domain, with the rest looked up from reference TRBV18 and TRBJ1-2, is NAGVMQNPRHLVRRRGQEARLRCSPMKGHSHVYWYRQLPEEGLKFMVYLQKENIIDESGMPKERFSAEFPKEGPSILRIQQVVRGDSAAYFCASSPPSSGGYTFGSGTRLTVV.

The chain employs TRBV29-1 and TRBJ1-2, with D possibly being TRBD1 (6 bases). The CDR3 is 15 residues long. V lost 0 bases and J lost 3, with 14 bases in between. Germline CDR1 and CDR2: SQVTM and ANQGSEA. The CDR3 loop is CSVEDPREGDYGYTF. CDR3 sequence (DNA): TGCAGCGTTGAAGACCCCAGAGAGGGGGACTATGGCTACACCTTC.

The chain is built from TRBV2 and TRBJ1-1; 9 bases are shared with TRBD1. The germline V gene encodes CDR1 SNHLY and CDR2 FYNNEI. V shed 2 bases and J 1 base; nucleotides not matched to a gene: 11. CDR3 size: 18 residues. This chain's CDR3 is CASSEKGIPGQGNTEAFF. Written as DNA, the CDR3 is TGTGCCAGCAGTGAAAAAGGGATTCCGGGACAGGGGAACACTGAAGCTTTCTTT.

The CDR3 protein is CASSLWAGQNTEAFF. As DNA, the CDR3 is TGTGCCAGCAGTTTATGGGCAGGGCAGAACACTGAAGCTTTCTTT. The chain joins TRBV27 to TRBJ1-1, with a possible D match to TRBD1 (5 bases). V lost 1 base and J lost 1, with 10 bases in between. The CDR3 is 15 residues long. In germline, CDR1 is MNHEY, CDR2 SMNVEV (reference sequence).

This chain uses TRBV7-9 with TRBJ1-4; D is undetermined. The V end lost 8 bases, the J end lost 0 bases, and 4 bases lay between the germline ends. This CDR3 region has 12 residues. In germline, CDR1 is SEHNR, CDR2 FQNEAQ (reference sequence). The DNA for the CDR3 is TGTGCCAGCGGCGCAACTAATGAAAAACTGTTTTTT. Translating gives CASGATNEKLFF.

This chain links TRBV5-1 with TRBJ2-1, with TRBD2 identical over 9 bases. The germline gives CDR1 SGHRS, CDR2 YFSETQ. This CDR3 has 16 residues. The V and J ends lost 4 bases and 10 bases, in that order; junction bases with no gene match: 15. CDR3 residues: CASSMAGASGDPEQFF. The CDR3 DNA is TGCGCCAGCAGCATGGCAGGGGCTAGCGGGGACCCGGAGCAGTTCTTC.

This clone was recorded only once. Here the CDR3 reads CASSVGGNRPYEQYF. The CDR3 DNA sequence: TGTGCCAGCAGCGTAGGCGGGAACAGACCCTACGAGCAGTACTTC. The chain uses TRBV9 and TRBJ2-7; D may be TRBD2 (6 bases). Germline CDR1 reads SGDLS; CDR2 reads YYNGEE. V lost 0 bases, J lost 2 bases, and 12 bases lay in between. The length of the CDR3 is 15 residues.

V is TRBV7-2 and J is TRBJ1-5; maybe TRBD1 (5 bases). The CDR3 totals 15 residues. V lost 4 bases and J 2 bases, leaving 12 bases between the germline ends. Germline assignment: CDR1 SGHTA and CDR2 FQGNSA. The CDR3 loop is CASSWVAGRNQPQHF. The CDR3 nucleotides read TGTGCCAGCAGCTGGGTGGCAGGGCGCAATCAGCCCCAGCATTTT.

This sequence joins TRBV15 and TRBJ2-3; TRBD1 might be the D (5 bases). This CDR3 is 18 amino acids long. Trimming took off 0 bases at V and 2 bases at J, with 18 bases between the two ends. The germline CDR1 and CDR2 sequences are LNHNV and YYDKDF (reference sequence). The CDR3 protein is CATSRESGRVILTDTQYF. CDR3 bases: TGTGCCACCAGCAGAGAGTCGGGCAGGGTAATTCTCACAGATACGCAGTATTTT. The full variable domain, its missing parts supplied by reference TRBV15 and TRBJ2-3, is DAMVIQNPRYQVTQFGKPVTLSCSQTLNHNVMYWYQQKSSQAPKLLFHYYDKDFNNEADTPDNFQSRRPNTSFCFLDIRSPGLGDTAMYLCATSRESGRVILTDTQYFGPGTRLTVL.

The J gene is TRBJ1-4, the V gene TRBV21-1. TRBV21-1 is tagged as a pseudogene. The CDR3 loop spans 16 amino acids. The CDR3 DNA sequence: TGTGCCAGCAGCAAAGGAGGATCGGGGAACGGAGAAAAACTGTTTTTT. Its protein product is CASSKGGSGNGEKLFF.

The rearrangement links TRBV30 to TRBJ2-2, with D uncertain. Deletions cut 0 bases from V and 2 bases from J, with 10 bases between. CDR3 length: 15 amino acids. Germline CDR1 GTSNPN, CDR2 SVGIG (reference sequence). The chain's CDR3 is CAWSVVHQNTGELFF. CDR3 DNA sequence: TGTGCCTGGAGTGTAGTACACCAAAACACCGGGGAGCTGTTTTTT.

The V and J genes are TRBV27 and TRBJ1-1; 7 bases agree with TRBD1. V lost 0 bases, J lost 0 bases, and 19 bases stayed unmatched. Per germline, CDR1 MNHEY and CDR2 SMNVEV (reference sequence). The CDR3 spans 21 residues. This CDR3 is CASSLSLRGAGGILLNTEAFF. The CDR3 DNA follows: TGTGCCAGCAGTTTATCGCTCAGGGGGGCAGGGGGAATATTGCTGAACACTGAAGCTTTCTTT.

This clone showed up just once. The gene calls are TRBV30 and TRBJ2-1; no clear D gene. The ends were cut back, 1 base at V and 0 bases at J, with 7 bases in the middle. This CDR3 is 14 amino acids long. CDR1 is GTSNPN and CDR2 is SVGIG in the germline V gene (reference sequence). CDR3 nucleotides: TGTGCCTGGAGTGGTGTCGGCTCCTACAATGAGCAGTTCTTC. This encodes CAWSGVGSYNEQFF.

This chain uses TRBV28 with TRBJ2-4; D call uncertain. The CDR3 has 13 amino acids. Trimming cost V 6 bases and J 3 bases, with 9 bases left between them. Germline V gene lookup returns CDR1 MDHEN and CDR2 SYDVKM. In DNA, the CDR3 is TGTGCCAGCAGGACGGGCCTCAAAAACATTCAGTACTTC. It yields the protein CASRTGLKNIQYF. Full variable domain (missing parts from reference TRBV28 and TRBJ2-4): DVKVTQSSRYLVKRTGEKVFLECVQDMDHENMFWYRQDPGLGLRLIYFSYDVKMKEKGDIPEGYSVSREKKERFSLILESASTNQTSMYLCASRTGLKNIQYFGAGTRLSVL.

The CDR3 spells CASSLLSPVTGLRTEAFF. In nucleotides, the CDR3 is TGTGCCAGCAGCTTACTCTCCCCCGTGACAGGGCTACGGACTGAAGCTTTCTTT. V gene TRBV13 combines with J gene TRBJ1-1; TRBD1 matches at 7 bases. With V trimmed by 2 bases and J by 5 bases, 17 bases remained unmatched. In germline, CDR1 is PRHDT, CDR2 FYEKMQ (reference sequence). The CDR3 has 18 amino acids.

CDR3 amino acids: CASMGRGGSPLHF. DNA for the CDR3: TGTGCCAGTATGGGCAGGGGAGGATCACCCCTCCACTTT. The chain combines TRBV19 with TRBJ1-6, with TRBD1 as a possible D gene (6 bases). This CDR3 contains 13 residues. The germline V gene encodes CDR1 LNHDA and CDR2 SQIVND (reference sequence). With 7 bases removed from V and 10 bases from J, the gap between germline ends came to 14 bases.